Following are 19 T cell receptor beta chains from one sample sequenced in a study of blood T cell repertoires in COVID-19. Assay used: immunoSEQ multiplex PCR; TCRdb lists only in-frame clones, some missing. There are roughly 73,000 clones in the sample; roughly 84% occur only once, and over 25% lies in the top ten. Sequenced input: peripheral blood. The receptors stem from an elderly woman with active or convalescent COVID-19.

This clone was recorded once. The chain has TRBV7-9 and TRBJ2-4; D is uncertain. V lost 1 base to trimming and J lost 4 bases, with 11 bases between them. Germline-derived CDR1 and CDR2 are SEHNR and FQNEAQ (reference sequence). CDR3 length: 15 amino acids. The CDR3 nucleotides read TGTGCCAGCAGCTTAGACAGTCAGCTTAAAAACATTCAGTACTTC. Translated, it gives CASSLDSQLKNIQYF.

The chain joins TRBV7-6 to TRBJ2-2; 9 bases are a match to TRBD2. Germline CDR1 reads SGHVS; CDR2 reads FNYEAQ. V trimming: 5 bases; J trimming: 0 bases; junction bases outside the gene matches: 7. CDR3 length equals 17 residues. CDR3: CASSPLTSGANTGELFF. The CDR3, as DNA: TGTGCCAGCAGCCCGCTGACTAGCGGCGCGAACACCGGGGAGCTGTTTTTT.

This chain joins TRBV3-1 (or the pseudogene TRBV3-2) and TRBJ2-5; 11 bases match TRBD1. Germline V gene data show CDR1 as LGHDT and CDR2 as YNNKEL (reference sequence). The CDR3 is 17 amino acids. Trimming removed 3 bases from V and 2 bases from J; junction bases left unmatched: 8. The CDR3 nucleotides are TGTGCCAGCAGCCAGAGTATCGGGGACAGGGGGCAAGAGACCCAGTACTTC. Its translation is CASSQSIGDRGQETQYF.

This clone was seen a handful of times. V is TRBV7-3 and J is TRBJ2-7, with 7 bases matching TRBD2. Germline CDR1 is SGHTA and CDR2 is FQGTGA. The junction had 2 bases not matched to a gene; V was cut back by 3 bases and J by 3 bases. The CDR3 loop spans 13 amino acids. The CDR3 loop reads CASSFGRDYEQYF. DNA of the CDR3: TGTGCCAGCAGCTTTGGGAGGGACTACGAGCAGTACTTC.

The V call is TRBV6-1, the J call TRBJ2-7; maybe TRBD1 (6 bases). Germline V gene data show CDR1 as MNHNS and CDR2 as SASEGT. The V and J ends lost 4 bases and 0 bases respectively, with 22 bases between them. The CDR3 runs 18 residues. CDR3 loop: CASSVGQNGQTVSYEQYF. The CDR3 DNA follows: TGTGCCAGCAGTGTAGGTCAGAATGGACAGACCGTCTCCTACGAGCAGTACTTC.

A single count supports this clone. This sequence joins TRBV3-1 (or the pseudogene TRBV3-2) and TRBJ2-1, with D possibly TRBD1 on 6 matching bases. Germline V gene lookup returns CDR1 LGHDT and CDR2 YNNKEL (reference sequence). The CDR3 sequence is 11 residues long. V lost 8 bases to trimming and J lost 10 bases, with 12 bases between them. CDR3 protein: CASSGVDEQFF. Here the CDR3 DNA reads TGTGCCAGCTCAGGGGTTGACGAGCAGTTCTTC.

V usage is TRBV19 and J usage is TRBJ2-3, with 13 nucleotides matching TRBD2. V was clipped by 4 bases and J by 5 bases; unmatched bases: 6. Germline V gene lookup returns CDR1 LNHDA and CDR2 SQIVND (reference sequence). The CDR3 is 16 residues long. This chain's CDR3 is CASSKPTSGGLDTQYF. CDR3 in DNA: TGTGCCAGTAGTAAACCGACTAGCGGGGGGCTAGATACGCAGTATTTT.

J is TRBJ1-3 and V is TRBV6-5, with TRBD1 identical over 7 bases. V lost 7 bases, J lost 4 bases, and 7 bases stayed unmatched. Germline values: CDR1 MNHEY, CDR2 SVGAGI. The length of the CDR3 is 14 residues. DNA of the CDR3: TGTGCCAGCATAGACAGGGCGGTGGGAAACACCATATATTTT. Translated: CASIDRAVGNTIYF.

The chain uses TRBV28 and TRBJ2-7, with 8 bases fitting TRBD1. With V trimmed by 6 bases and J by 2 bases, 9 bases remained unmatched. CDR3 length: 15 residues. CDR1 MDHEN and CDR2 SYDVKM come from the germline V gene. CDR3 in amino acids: CASSLGQGLTYEQYF. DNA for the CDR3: TGTGCCAGCAGCCTCGGACAGGGCTTGACCTACGAGCAGTACTTC.

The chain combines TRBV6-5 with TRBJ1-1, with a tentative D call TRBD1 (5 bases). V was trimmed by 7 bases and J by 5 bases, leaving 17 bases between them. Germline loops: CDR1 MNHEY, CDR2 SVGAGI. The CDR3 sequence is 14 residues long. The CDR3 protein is CASMGGPKGTEAFF. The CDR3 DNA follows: TGTGCCAGCATGGGAGGGCCAAAGGGGACTGAAGCTTTCTTT.

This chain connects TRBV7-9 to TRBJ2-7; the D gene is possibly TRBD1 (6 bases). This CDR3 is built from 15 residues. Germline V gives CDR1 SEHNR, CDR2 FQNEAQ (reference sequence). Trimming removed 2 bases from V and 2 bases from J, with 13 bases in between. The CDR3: CASSLYGTRAYEQYF. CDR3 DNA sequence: TGTGCCAGCAGCTTATACGGGACACGAGCCTACGAGCAGTACTTC.

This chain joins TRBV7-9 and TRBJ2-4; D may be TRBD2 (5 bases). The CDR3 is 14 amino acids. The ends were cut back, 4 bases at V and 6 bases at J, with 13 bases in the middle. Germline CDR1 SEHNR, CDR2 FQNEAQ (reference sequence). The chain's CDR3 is CASSYSEGVNIQYF. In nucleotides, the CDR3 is TGTGCCAGCAGCTATTCCGAGGGTGTAAACATTCAGTACTTC.

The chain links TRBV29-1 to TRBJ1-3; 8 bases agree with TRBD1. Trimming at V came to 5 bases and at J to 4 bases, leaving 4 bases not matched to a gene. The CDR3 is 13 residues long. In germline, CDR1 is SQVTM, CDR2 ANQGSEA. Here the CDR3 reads CSVSGQGGNTIYF. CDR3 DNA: TGCAGCGTTTCCGGACAGGGAGGAAACACCATATATTTT. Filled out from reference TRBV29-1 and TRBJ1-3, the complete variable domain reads SAVISQKPSRDICQRGTSLTIQCQVDSQVTMMFWYRQQPGQSLTLIATANQGSEATYESGFVIDKFPISRPNLTFSTLTVSNMSPEDSSIYLCSVSGQGGNTIYFGEGSWLTVV.

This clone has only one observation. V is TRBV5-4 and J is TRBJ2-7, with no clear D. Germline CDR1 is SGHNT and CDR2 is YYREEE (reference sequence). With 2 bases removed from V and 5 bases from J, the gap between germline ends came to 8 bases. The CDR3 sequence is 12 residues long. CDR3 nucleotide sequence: TGTGCCAGCAGCTTAGACCAGGACGAGCAGTACTTC. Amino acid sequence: CASSLDQDEQYF.

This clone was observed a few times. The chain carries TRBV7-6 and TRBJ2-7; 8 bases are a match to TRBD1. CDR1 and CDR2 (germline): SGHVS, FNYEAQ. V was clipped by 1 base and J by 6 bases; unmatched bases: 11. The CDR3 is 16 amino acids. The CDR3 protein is CASSLGTGIRFGEQYF. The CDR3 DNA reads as TGTGCCAGCAGCTTAGGGACAGGGATACGGTTCGGCGAGCAGTACTTC.

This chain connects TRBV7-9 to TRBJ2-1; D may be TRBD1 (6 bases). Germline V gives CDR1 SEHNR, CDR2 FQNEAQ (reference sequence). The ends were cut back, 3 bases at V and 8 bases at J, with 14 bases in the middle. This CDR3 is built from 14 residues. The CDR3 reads CASSFSQGFDEQFF. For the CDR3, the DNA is TGTGCCAGCAGCTTTTCACAGGGTTTCGATGAGCAGTTCTTC. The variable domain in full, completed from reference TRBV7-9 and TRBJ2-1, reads DTGVSQNPRHKITKRGQNVTFRCDPISEHNRLYWYRQTLGQGPEFLTYFQNEAQLEKSRLLSDRFSAERPKGSFSTLEIQRTEQGDSAMYLCASSFSQGFDEQFFGPGTRLTVL.

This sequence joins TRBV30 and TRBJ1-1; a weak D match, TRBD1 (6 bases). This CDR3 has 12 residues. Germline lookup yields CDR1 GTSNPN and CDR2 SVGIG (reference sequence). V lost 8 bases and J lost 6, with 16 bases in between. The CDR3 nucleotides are TGTGCCGGGATAGGGGGGGCGGCTGAAGCTTTCTTT. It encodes CAGIGGAAEAFF.

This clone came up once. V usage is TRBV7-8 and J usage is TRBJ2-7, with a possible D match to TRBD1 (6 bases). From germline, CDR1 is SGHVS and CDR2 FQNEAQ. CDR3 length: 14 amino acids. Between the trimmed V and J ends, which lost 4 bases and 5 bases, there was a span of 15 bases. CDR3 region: CASSSRDTSNEQYF. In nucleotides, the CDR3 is TGTGCCAGCAGCTCTCGGGACACCAGCAACGAGCAGTACTTC.

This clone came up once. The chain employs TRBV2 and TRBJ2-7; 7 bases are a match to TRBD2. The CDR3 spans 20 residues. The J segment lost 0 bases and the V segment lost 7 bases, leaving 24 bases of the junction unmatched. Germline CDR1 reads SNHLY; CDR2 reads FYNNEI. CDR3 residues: CASNRGRGIRAEGPSYEQYF. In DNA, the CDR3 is TGTGCCAGCAACCGGGGGAGGGGCATACGGGCGGAGGGGCCCTCCTACGAGCAGTACTTC.